These T cell receptor beta chains were read from a single sample in a study of blood T cells in healthy people across ages. TCRdb re-called the 5' RACE reads with MiXCR, one entry per CDR3 protein. The repertoire consists of around 780,000 distinct CDR3 sequences, with more than 25% occurring once and the leading ten covering about 2.9%. The same specimen was also included in a second study, on T cells of mothers and their children.

The sequencing input was blood. The receptors come from a boy younger than 18 in good health. CDR3s leave out the opening cysteine and the closing phenylalanine or tryptophan.

j_gene: TRBJ1-1; v_gene: TRBV28; CDR3aa: ASRRRGGYTEAF
j_gene: TRBJ2-4; v_gene: TRBV6-6; CDR3aa: ASSLRGLAKNIQY
j_gene: TRBJ2-7; v_gene: TRBV12-3/TRBV12-4; CDR3aa: ASSHLGLSASYEQY
j_gene: TRBJ1-2; v_gene: TRBV6-5; CDR3aa: ASSYLTDRAGGYT
j_gene: TRBJ2-3; v_gene: TRBV3-1; CDR3aa: ASSQDSGGWDTQY
j_gene: TRBJ2-3; v_gene: TRBV18; CDR3aa: ASSPNKDTQY
j_gene: TRBJ2-3; v_gene: TRBV6-5; CDR3aa: ASSYSADRTSNRADTQY
j_gene: TRBJ2-3; v_gene: TRBV5-1; CDR3aa: ASSPSPGLEMGTQY
j_gene: TRBJ1-2; v_gene: TRBV9; CDR3aa: ASSLPGTDGYT
j_gene: TRBJ1-1; v_gene: TRBV29-1; CDR3aa: SVSRRTNTEAF
j_gene: TRBJ2-5; v_gene: TRBV12-3/TRBV12-4; CDR3aa: ASSPQPTSAETQY
j_gene: TRBJ1-4; v_gene: TRBV3-1; CDR3aa: ASSHDGMSEKLF
j_gene: TRBJ2-6; v_gene: TRBV19; CDR3aa: ASSKRLGSGANVLT
j_gene: TRBJ1-4; v_gene: TRBV5-1; CDR3aa: ASSSIPTNEKLF
j_gene: TRBJ1-1; v_gene: TRBV29-1; CDR3aa: SATGANTEAF
j_gene: TRBJ2-5; v_gene: TRBV10-3; CDR3aa: AIRAGLAGGETQY
j_gene: TRBJ2-3; v_gene: TRBV9; CDR3aa: ASSVAGQGFTDTQY
j_gene: TRBJ2-5; v_gene: TRBV7-2; CDR3aa: ASSLEGWDQETQY
j_gene: TRBJ2-3; v_gene: TRBV7-2; CDR3aa: ASSLFYRGNGDTQY
j_gene: TRBJ2-3; v_gene: TRBV27; CDR3aa: ASSPSTGEVSDTQY
j_gene: TRBJ2-3; v_gene: TRBV27; CDR3aa: ASSPLAGGQGDTQY
j_gene: NA; v_gene: TRBV18; CDR3aa: ASSTGPWREQY
j_gene: TRBJ2-1; v_gene: TRBV5-1; CDR3aa: ASSLGEPGQEYNEQF
j_gene: NA; v_gene: TRBV25-1; CDR3aa: ASSESRGVDEQY
j_gene: TRBJ2-5; v_gene: TRBV7-2; CDR3aa: ASSLVASGSQETQY
j_gene: TRBJ1-4; v_gene: TRBV3-1; CDR3aa: ASSQPRGDSREKLF
j_gene: TRBJ2-7; v_gene: TRBV10-3; CDR3aa: AISESPGSVLKF
j_gene: TRBJ2-2; v_gene: TRBV3-1; CDR3aa: ASSQISTGELF
j_gene: TRBJ2-3; v_gene: TRBV12-3/TRBV12-4; CDR3aa: ASSATQGRTDTQY
j_gene: NA; v_gene: TRBV12-3/TRBV12-4; CDR3aa: ASKGSSYEQY
j_gene: TRBJ2-7; v_gene: TRBV10-3; CDR3aa: AISDAAAGDHEQY
j_gene: TRBJ2-4; v_gene: TRBV25-1; CDR3aa: ASSDANGKNIQY
j_gene: TRBJ2-5; v_gene: TRBV4-2; CDR3aa: ASSQEALIETQY
j_gene: NA; v_gene: TRBV20-1; CDR3aa: SVLSGNSYEQY
j_gene: TRBJ1-1; v_gene: TRBV5-1; CDR3aa: ASNLHPQGRGEVNTEAF
j_gene: TRBJ1-5; v_gene: TRBV2; CDR3aa: ASRAGQGKNQPQH
j_gene: TRBJ1-4; v_gene: TRBV3-1; CDR3aa: ASSRGPRKEKLF
j_gene: TRBJ1-2; v_gene: TRBV2; CDR3aa: ATGQGTIYGYT
j_gene: TRBJ1-2; v_gene: TRBV20-1; CDR3aa: SATQGVGTTVYGYT
j_gene: TRBJ2-3; v_gene: TRBV2; CDR3aa: ASSQVGITDTQY
j_gene: TRBJ1-5; v_gene: TRBV20-1; CDR3aa: SASRRGSRAVWDQPQH
j_gene: TRBJ2-5; v_gene: TRBV2; CDR3aa: ASSERTGRRTQY
j_gene: TRBJ1-1; v_gene: TRBV11-2; CDR3aa: ASSPGPPNTEAF
j_gene: TRBJ1-1; v_gene: TRBV6-1; CDR3aa: ASKVSQAF
j_gene: TRBJ1-1; v_gene: TRBV28; CDR3aa: ASKLVRQEAF
j_gene: TRBJ1-2; v_gene: TRBV18; CDR3aa: ASSESVRDNYGYT
j_gene: TRBJ2-3; v_gene: TRBV20-1; CDR3aa: SARNRDSADTQY
j_gene: TRBJ2-5; v_gene: TRBV5-1; CDR3aa: ASSLGGREETQY
j_gene: TRBJ1-4; v_gene: TRBV5-6; CDR3aa: ASSFNRCPEEKLF
j_gene: TRBJ2-5; v_gene: TRBV11-2; CDR3aa: ASSLSTSGAQETQY
j_gene: NA; v_gene: TRBV6-6; CDR3aa: ASRTLAGGLNEQF
j_gene: TRBJ2-4; v_gene: TRBV12-3/TRBV12-4; CDR3aa: ASSLASGKNIQY
j_gene: TRBJ2-5; v_gene: TRBV7-2; CDR3aa: ASSPTGNHQETQY
j_gene: TRBJ1-2; v_gene: TRBV6-5; CDR3aa: ASSKQGAGGYT
j_gene: TRBJ2-5; v_gene: TRBV4-1; CDR3aa: ASSLDMYQETQY